This T cell receptor beta chain stems from a study of regulatory T cells in long-lasting Graves disease. Whole-study findings and limits: Lower TCR diversity was seen in persistent Graves' patients than in newly diagnosed ones. Sample size, which was small, may have reduced accuracy.

There are many counts of this clonotype. What it recognizes is unknown. Germline CDR1 MNHEY, CDR2 SVGEGT. V gave up 6 bases and J gave up 1 base, with 18 bases separating them. This CDR3 is 16 amino acids long. Time point of the sample: newly diagnosed GD, antithyroid drugs for less than 3 months. PBMCs provided the RNA from which the TCR library was made. Investigators prepared the TCR beta libraries by applying iRepertoire HTBI primers and Arm-PCR of CDR3 regions. In TCRdb, the multiplex PCR reads were re-called with MiXCR into one record per CDR3 protein. The sample has fewer than 650,000 distinct CDR3 sequences; around 16% are singletons. These data were also reused for a study on T cells in Graves' hyperthyroidism and ophthalmopathy. That source adds: A first-round RT-PCR of the TCR CDR3 used the HTBI primer set.

The genes are TRBV6-2 or TRBV6-3 and TRBJ1-1; D is uncertain. This sample comprised peripheral blood mononuclear cells (PBMCs), obtained at new diagnosis, from a patient treated with antithyroid drugs. The TCR sequence derives from a man between 18 and 35 years old with Graves disease. The CDR3 is CASRRQAYRENTEAFF. The CDR3 DNA is TGTGCCAGCAGGCGCCAGGCCTATCGAGAGAACACTGAAGCTTTCTTT.